The 22 T cell receptor beta chains below were found in one sample sequenced in a study of T cell changes during pregnancy in multiple sclerosis. Libraries were prepared by immunoSEQ multiplex PCR; TCRdb keeps only in-frame clonotypes and omits some of them. The repertoire holds about 120,000 clones, with 90% to 95% as singletons. Sequences were derived from peripheral blood, sampled before pregnancy. The receptors derive from a female donor with multiple sclerosis, enrolled in a pregnancy study.

V usage is TRBV28 and J usage is TRBJ2-7; 9 positions match TRBD2. The length of the CDR3 is 16 residues. After removal of 4 bases from V and 0 bases from J, the junction contained 7 bases not matched to a gene. Germline loops: CDR1 MDHEN, CDR2 SYDVKM. The CDR3 spells CASSSGLASSSYEQYF. The CDR3 nucleotides read TGTGCCAGCAGTTCAGGACTAGCGTCGAGCTCCTACGAGCAGTACTTC.

This chain joins TRBV7-8 and TRBJ2-1, with no clear D. V lost 3 bases to trimming and J lost 12 bases, with 18 bases between them. The CDR3 covers 14 residues. CDR1 and CDR2 (germline): SGHVS, FQNEAQ. The CDR3 here is CASSLDTVLHGQFF. In DNA, the CDR3 is TGTGCCAGCAGCTTGGATACAGTACTCCACGGGCAGTTCTTC.

The chain carries TRBV7-2 and TRBJ1-1, with 9 bases fitting TRBD1. Germline CDR1 reads SGHTA; CDR2 reads FQGNSA. The CDR3 is 15 residues long. The trim removed 5 bases at V and 5 bases at J, leaving 9 bases unmatched. In DNA, the CDR3 is TGTGCCAGCAGCCTCCAGGACAGGGGCGGGACTGAAGCTTTCTTT. Its protein is CASSLQDRGGTEAFF.

This clone was observed a handful of times. CDR3 bases: TGTGCCAGTAGTATAAGGACAGGGCATCAGCCCCAGCATTTT. Translating gives CASSIRTGHQPQHF. The chain uses TRBV19 and TRBJ1-5, with 8 bases identical to TRBD1. The trim removed 2 bases at V and 5 bases at J, leaving 2 bases unmatched. Germline V CDR1 and CDR2: LNHDA, SQIVND (reference sequence). The CDR3 runs to 14 residues.

This rearrangement joins TRBV11-1 to TRBJ2-2; maybe TRBD2 (5 bases). CDR1 and CDR2 (germline): SGHAT, FQDESV (reference sequence). The CDR3 spans 15 residues. V was clipped by 5 bases and J by 4 bases, with 14 bases between them. The CDR3 loop reads CASSPNGILTGELFF. For the CDR3, the DNA is TGTGCCAGCAGCCCGAACGGGATCCTCACCGGGGAGCTGTTTTTT.

This chain uses TRBV11-2 with TRBJ1-1; tentative D call: TRBD1 (6 bases). Germline V lookup: CDR1 SGHAT, CDR2 FQNNGV. Trimming took 5 bases from V and 10 from J, leaving 17 bases between them. The CDR3 extends over 13 amino acids. The DNA for the CDR3 is TGTGCCAGCAGCACTACCGGGGGCGGGGGAGCTTTCTTT. Amino acid sequence: CASSTTGGGGAFF.

The chain joins TRBV9 to TRBJ1-1; D not resolved. The V end lost 0 bases, the J end lost 6 bases, and 9 bases lay between the germline ends. The CDR3 consists of 13 residues. Germline V gene lookup returns CDR1 SGDLS and CDR2 YYNGEE. Here the CDR3 DNA reads TGTGCCAGCAGCGTAGTGTCGGAGGCTGAAGCTTTCTTT. Translation: CASSVVSEAEAFF. Together with reference TRBV9 and TRBJ1-1, the CDR3 gives the full variable domain: DSGVTQTPKHLITATGQRVTLRCSPRSGDLSVYWYQQSLDQGLQFLIQYYNGEERAKGNILERFSAQQFPDLHSELNLSSLELGDSALYFCASSVVSEAEAFFGQGTRLTVV.

The CDR3 DNA follows: TGTGCCAGCAGCCTCGACAGCTCCTACAATGAGCAGTTCTTC. Translating gives CASSLDSSYNEQFF. V gene TRBV2 combines with J gene TRBJ2-1; D may be TRBD1 (5 bases). V lost 6 bases and J lost 0, with 9 bases in between. The CDR3 runs to 14 residues. From germline, CDR1 is SNHLY and CDR2 FYNNEI.

The rearrangement links TRBV7-2 to TRBJ2-3; D might be TRBD2 (5 bases). Per the germline V gene, CDR1 is SGHTA and CDR2 is FQGNSA. This CDR3 spans 13 amino acids. Between the trimmed V and J ends, which lost 1 base and 4 bases, there was a span of 6 bases. CDR3 in DNA: TGTGCCAGCAGCTTAGTGGAGGCAGATACGCAGTATTTT. Its protein is CASSLVEADTQYF.

The chain combines TRBV2 with TRBJ2-1, with a possible D match to TRBD1 (5 bases). Germline loops: CDR1 SNHLY, CDR2 FYNNEI. This CDR3 is built from 13 residues. Trimming cost V 7 bases and J 12 bases, with 19 bases left between them. The CDR3 region has the DNA TGTGCCAGCACTCCCTCAGGCGCCACAGGGCAGTTCTTC. Protein product: CASTPSGATGQFF. The variable domain in full, completed from reference TRBV2 and TRBJ2-1, reads EPEVTQTPSHQVTQMGQEVILRCVPISNHLYFYWYRQILGQKVEFLVSFYNNEISEKSEIFDDQFSVERPDGSNFTLKIRSTKLEDSAMYFCASTPSGATGQFFGPGTRLTVL.

The genes are TRBV2 and TRBJ2-1; 8 positions agree with TRBD2. V shed 6 bases, J shed 7 bases, and the junction held 8 bases outside the gene matches. Germline CDR1 reads SNHLY; CDR2 reads FYNNEI. The CDR3 totals 14 residues. Here the CDR3 DNA reads TGTGCCAGCAGCGTGAAACGGGAGGGGAATGAGCAGTTCTTC. Protein sequence: CASSVKREGNEQFF.

The rearrangement uses TRBV5-4 and TRBJ2-1; no clear D gene. V lost 4 bases to trimming and J lost 6 bases, with 11 bases between them. Germline CDR1 is SGHNT and CDR2 is YYREEE (reference sequence). This CDR3 contains 13 residues. Here the CDR3 reads CASSGRQSNEQFF. The DNA for the CDR3 is TGTGCCAGCAGCGGTAGACAAAGCAATGAGCAGTTCTTC. The full variable domain, with the rest looked up from reference TRBV5-4 and TRBJ2-1, is ETGVTQSPTHLIKTRGQQVTLRCSSQSGHNTVSWYQQALGQGPQFIFQYYREEENGRGNFPPRFSGLQFPNYSSELNVNALELDDSALYLCASSGRQSNEQFFGPGTRLTVL.

V usage is TRBV5-6 and J usage is TRBJ1-2, with 10 positions matching TRBD1. The CDR3 extends over 16 amino acids. V trimming: 0 bases; J trimming: 7 bases; junction bases outside the gene matches: 9. Germline V gives CDR1 SGHDT, CDR2 YYEEEE. CDR3 sequence reads: CASSLVGRQGALGYTF. The CDR3 DNA is TGTGCCAGCAGCTTGGTTGGGAGACAGGGGGCGCTTGGCTACACCTTC.

This sequence joins TRBV5-4 and TRBJ2-7; TRBD1 might be the D (6 bases). Per the germline V gene, CDR1 is SGHNT and CDR2 is YYREEE (reference sequence). Deletions cut 3 bases from V and 7 bases from J, with 11 bases between. CDR3 size: 12 residues. CDR3 region: CASSSPGEEQYF. The CDR3 region has the DNA TGTGCCAGCAGCTCCCCAGGGGAGGAGCAGTACTTC.

The chain has TRBV15 and TRBJ2-5; 8 nucleotides agree with TRBD2. This CDR3 comprises 14 residues. Germline CDR1 is LNHNV and CDR2 is YYDKDF (reference sequence). Germline trimming cut 7 bases from V and 4 bases from J; bases unmatched to any gene: 8. CDR3 DNA: TGTGCCACCAAGAGCGGGAGAGGCGGAGAGACCCAGTACTTC. As protein: CATKSGRGGETQYF.

The V gene is TRBV19, the J gene TRBJ1-5; D remains unclear. Germline V CDR1 and CDR2: LNHDA, SQIVND (reference sequence). V was clipped by 2 bases and J by 4 bases, with 9 bases between them. This CDR3 has 14 amino acids. This CDR3 is CASSIRRVNQPQHF. The DNA for the CDR3 is TGTGCCAGTAGTATACGGAGGGTAAATCAGCCCCAGCATTTT.

The chain recombines TRBV10-3 with TRBJ2-7, with TRBD1 matching over 7 bases. This CDR3 region has 13 residues. CDR1 is ENHRY and CDR2 is SYGVKD in the germline V gene. After removal of 11 bases from V and 3 bases from J, the junction contained 10 bases not matched to a gene. For the CDR3, the DNA is TGTGCCGTAACCTCAGGGACAGACTACGAGCAGTACTTC. Translated, it gives CAVTSGTDYEQYF.

The chain joins TRBV30 to TRBJ2-7; 13 positions agree with TRBD2. CDR3 length: 15 amino acids. Trimming removed 2 bases from V and 5 bases from J; junction bases left unmatched: 6. Germline assignment: CDR1 GTSNPN and CDR2 SVGIG (reference sequence). The CDR3 sequence is CAWSKGLAGWNEQYF. The CDR3 coding sequence is TGTGCCTGGAGTAAGGGACTAGCGGGGTGGAACGAGCAGTACTTC.

The chain recombines TRBV18 with TRBJ1-6; TRBD1 aligns across 8 bases. Germline V gene sequence: CDR1 KGHSH, CDR2 LQKENI. This CDR3 is 14 amino acids long. The trim removed 3 bases at V and 10 bases at J, leaving 5 bases unmatched. CDR3 in amino acids: CASSPNRGGSPLHF. In nucleotides, the CDR3 is TGTGCCAGCTCACCTAACAGGGGGGGATCACCCCTCCACTTT.

The genes are TRBV28 and TRBJ2-7; the match to TRBD1 covers 9 bases. V was pared by 7 bases and J by 4 bases, with 8 bases of the junction left unmatched. Germline CDR1 and CDR2: MDHEN and SYDVKM. This CDR3 is built from 14 residues. CDR3 bases: TGTGCCAGCACCACCGGGACAGGGTGGTACGAGCAGTACTTC. It translates to CASTTGTGWYEQYF.

The gene calls are TRBV9 and TRBJ1-4; 9 bases fit TRBD1. The CDR3 contains 15 residues. The junction had 2 bases not matched to a gene; V was cut back by 1 base and J by 4 bases. The germline V gene encodes CDR1 SGDLS and CDR2 YYNGEE. The CDR3 DNA is TGTGCCAGCAGCGTAACGGGACAGGGTAATGAAAAACTGTTTTTT. It is translated as CASSVTGQGNEKLFF.

The rearrangement joins TRBV5-1 to TRBJ1-4; 9 bases fit TRBD1. The ends lost 4 bases at V and 3 bases at J; junction bases unmatched: 7. In germline, CDR1 is SGHRS, CDR2 YFSETQ. The CDR3 covers 16 residues. CDR3 region: CASSVGQGAANEKLFF. CDR3 DNA sequence: TGCGCCAGCAGCGTGGGACAGGGAGCGGCTAATGAAAAACTGTTTTTT.